What follows are 6 T cell receptor beta chains derived from one specimen sequenced in a study of resident and recirculating memory T cells in vitiligo. Method: immunoSEQ multiplex PCR; TCRdb's copy keeps in-frame clones and lacks some. The table includes fewer than 80,000 clones, 80% to 95% detected once. Sequencing was carried out using blood. The receptors here all came from a male donor with vitiligo.

This clone was seen a handful of times. The rearrangement links TRBV25-1 to TRBJ1-1; 8 nucleotides agree with TRBD1. Germline V gene data show CDR1 as MGHDK and CDR2 as SYGVNS. This CDR3 comprises 14 residues. J lost 5 bases, V lost 6 bases, and 8 bases had no gene match. The CDR3 is CASSAGGATTEAFF. In DNA form, the CDR3 reads TGTGCCAGCAGCGCAGGGGGCGCGACTACTGAAGCTTTCTTT.

J is TRBJ2-7 and V is TRBV6-5; D possibly corresponds to TRBD2 (5 bases). Trimming shortened V by 4 bases and J by 2 bases, and 18 bases separated the two germline ends. The CDR3 is 16 residues long. Per the germline V gene, CDR1 is MNHEY and CDR2 is SVGAGI. This CDR3 is CASSSEAGENTYEQYF. The CDR3 DNA follows: TGTGCCAGCAGTTCTGAGGCGGGTGAGAACACCTACGAGCAGTACTTC.

The chain combines TRBV2 with TRBJ2-3, with 9 bases matching TRBD2. V gave up 6 bases and J gave up 7 bases; unmatched junction bases: 8. CDR3 length equals 14 residues. Germline loops: CDR1 SNHLY, CDR2 FYNNEI. The CDR3 coding sequence is TGTGCCAGCAGATCTGGGGGACTAGCATATACGCAGTATTTT. Encoded protein: CASRSGGLAYTQYF.

This chain uses TRBV6-6 with TRBJ1-2; the D is unclear. This CDR3 comprises 13 residues. V was clipped by 0 bases and J by 6 bases, with 8 bases between them. Germline CDR1 and CDR2: MNHNY and SVGAGI (reference sequence). In DNA form, the CDR3 reads TGTGCCAGCAGTTACTCGTTCTCCGATGGCTACACCTTC. Its translation is CASSYSFSDGYTF.

The chain joins TRBV28 to TRBJ1-5; 8 nucleotides align to TRBD1. The CDR3 has 15 residues. Germline lookup yields CDR1 MDHEN and CDR2 SYDVKM. After removal of 4 bases from V and 9 bases from J, the junction contained 11 bases not matched to a gene. DNA for the CDR3: TGTGCCAGCAGTTCAAGCTCGACAGGGGTTCGGCCCCAGCATTTT. Its translation is CASSSSSTGVRPQHF.

The chain carries TRBV18 and TRBJ1-4, with 10 bases fitting TRBD1. CDR3 length: 14 amino acids. Per the germline V gene, CDR1 is KGHSH and CDR2 is LQKENI. V lost 5 bases to trimming and J lost 5 bases; unmatched junction nucleotides: 2. For the CDR3, the DNA is TGTGCCAGCTCAGCGGGACAGGGGAATGAAAAACTGTTTTTT. It codes for CASSAGQGNEKLFF.